This TCR beta chain emerged from a study of cytomegalovirus exposure and HLA in healthy donors. Whole-study findings and limits: There were some public TCRs occurring in many donors, but most TCR sequences were rare. An analysis that was carried out later associated about 17,000 TCR beta sequences with HLA alleles at 0.05 false discovery rate.

This CDR3 comprises 17 residues. Those who donated were healthy bone marrow donors. This PCR relied on a set of 60 Vbeta primers and 13 Jbeta primers. Method: immunoSEQ multiplex PCR; TCRdb's copy keeps in-frame clones and lacks some. The sample has 100,000 to 150,000 clones, around 78% seen once. A remark on this clone: The target antigen is unknown.

The material sequenced was PBMCs. The TCR originated in a man in his fifties or sixties in good health and CMV-seronegative. The chain couples TRBV21-1 to TRBJ1-4; the tabulated D call, TRBD1, remains unverified against the DNA. TRBV21-1 is a listed pseudogene. The CDR3: CANHRQGGLVSNEKLFF. The CDR3 DNA sequence: TGTGCCAACCACCGACAGGGGGGATTAGTATCTAATGAAAAACTGTTTTTT.